A selection of T cell receptor beta chains follows, all from one sample in a study of blood T cell repertoires in COVID-19. Assay used: immunoSEQ multiplex PCR; TCRdb lists only in-frame clones, some missing. The sample shows 95,000 to 100,000 clones, approximately 81% of them seen only once. The sequencing input was peripheral blood. Receptors originate from a woman between 65 and 79 years old with active or convalescent COVID-19. Each CDR3 is given with its conserved first and last residue. Fields, in order: CDR3 length, D gene, clone size, V gene, J gene, CDR3 protein, CDR3 DNA. A D gene is named only where the DNA matches it firmly. A clone size is listed for some rows: how often the clone was seen (once, few, many), or a class if it is expanded.

CDR3 length: 13; D gene: -; clone size: -; V gene: TRBV11-3; J gene: TRBJ2-1; CDR3 protein: CASGGASYNEQFF; CDR3 DNA: TGTGCCAGCGGCGGGGCCTCCTACAATGAGCAGTTCTTC
CDR3 length: 12; D gene: TRBD2; clone size: -; V gene: TRBV9; J gene: TRBJ2-7; CDR3 protein: CASSVDGGEQYF; CDR3 DNA: TGTGCCAGCAGCGTAGACGGGGGGGAGCAGTACTTC
CDR3 length: 14; D gene: TRBD2; clone size: -; V gene: TRBV19; J gene: TRBJ2-1; CDR3 protein: CASKPSGGANEQFF; CDR3 DNA: TGTGCCAGTAAGCCTAGCGGGGGGGCCAATGAGCAGTTCTTC
CDR3 length: 15; D gene: TRBD1; clone size: few; V gene: TRBV6-2/TRBV6-3; J gene: TRBJ2-7; CDR3 protein: CASSARDRSPYEQYF; CDR3 DNA: TGTGCCAGCAGTGCTCGGGACAGGAGCCCCTACGAGCAGTACTTC
CDR3 length: 14; D gene: -; clone size: -; V gene: TRBV30; J gene: TRBJ1-2; CDR3 protein: CAWSVLRTAYGYTF; CDR3 DNA: TGTGCCTGGAGTGTACTTCGTACAGCCTATGGCTACACCTTC
CDR3 length: 14; D gene: TRBD1; clone size: -; V gene: TRBV6-1; J gene: TRBJ1-2; CDR3 protein: CASSEGDRVYGYTF; CDR3 DNA: TGTGCCAGCAGTGAAGGGGACAGAGTCTATGGCTACACCTTC
CDR3 length: 15; D gene: TRBD2; clone size: -; V gene: TRBV28; J gene: TRBJ2-1; CDR3 protein: CASSTLAAYSNEQFF; CDR3 DNA: TGTGCCAGCAGTACTCTAGCGGCGTATTCCAATGAGCAGTTCTTC
CDR3 length: 21; D gene: TRBD2; clone size: -; V gene: TRBV3-1/TRBV3-2; J gene: TRBJ2-2; CDR3 protein: CASSQDPWRGGGLSNTGELFF; CDR3 DNA: TGTGCCAGCAGCCAAGACCCTTGGAGGGGCGGGGGGCTTTCGAACACCGGGGAGCTGTTTTTT
CDR3 length: 19; D gene: TRBD2; clone size: few; V gene: TRBV9; J gene: TRBJ2-1; CDR3 protein: CASSVSETSGSFSYNEQFF; CDR3 DNA: TGTGCCAGCAGCGTTTCGGAGACTAGCGGGTCTTTCTCCTACAATGAGCAGTTCTTC
CDR3 length: 17; D gene: TRBD1; clone size: -; V gene: TRBV2; J gene: TRBJ2-7; CDR3 protein: CASSRGRGDRGINEQYF; CDR3 DNA: TGTGCCAGCAGTAGAGGAAGGGGGGACAGGGGGATAAACGAGCAGTACTTC
CDR3 length: 15; D gene: TRBD1; clone size: -; V gene: TRBV18; J gene: TRBJ1-4; CDR3 protein: CASSPTGTVSEKLFF; CDR3 DNA: TGTGCCAGCTCACCTACCGGGACAGTTAGTGAAAAACTGTTTTTT
CDR3 length: 16; D gene: -; clone size: -; V gene: TRBV20-1; J gene: TRBJ2-3; CDR3 protein: CSASINGGPGADTQYF; CDR3 DNA: TGCAGTGCTAGTATAAACGGGGGGCCGGGGGCAGATACGCAGTATTTT
CDR3 length: 13; D gene: -; clone size: -; V gene: TRBV7-9; J gene: TRBJ2-1; CDR3 protein: CASKPTVDNEQFF; CDR3 DNA: TGTGCCAGCAAGCCGACAGTAGACAATGAGCAGTTCTTC